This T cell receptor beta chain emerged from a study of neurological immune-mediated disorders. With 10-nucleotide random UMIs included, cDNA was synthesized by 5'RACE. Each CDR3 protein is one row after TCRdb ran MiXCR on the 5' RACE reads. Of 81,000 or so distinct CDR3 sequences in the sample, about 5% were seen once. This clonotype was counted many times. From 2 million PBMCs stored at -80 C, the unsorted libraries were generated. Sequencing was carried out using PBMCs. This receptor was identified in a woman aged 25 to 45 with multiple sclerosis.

The CDR3 bases are TGTGCCAGCAGCCCCACTAGCGGGGGGCCCGGGGAGACCCAGTACTTC. This translates into CASSPTSGGPGETQYF. V gene TRBV7-8 combines with J gene TRBJ2-5; TRBD2 aligns across 12 bases. This CDR3 is built from 16 residues. In germline, CDR1 is SGHVS, CDR2 FQNEAQ. Losses at the gene ends were 5 bases for V and 5 bases for J; bases not matched to a gene: 9.